This TCR beta chain was profiled in a study of T cells in Graves' hyperthyroidism and ophthalmopathy. On this clonotype itself: Its antigen remains unknown.

Overall study findings and caveats: Blood also carried most thyroid clonotypes expanded above 0.001.

There were TCR beta CDR3 regions amplified from RNA transcripts. HTBI primers were employed in a first-round RT-PCR of the TCR CDR3. One entry per CDR3 protein results from TCRdb running MiXCR on the multiplex PCR reads. This sample has approximately 500,000 distinct CDR3 sequences, with about half found just once. Patients were aged 18 to 65, had disease duration under 2 months, and had newly diagnosed hyperthyroidism. Trimming left V 5 bases short and J 3 bases short, with 22 bases between. Germline values: CDR1 MNHEY, CDR2 SMNVEV (reference sequence). The CDR3 contains 17 residues. The material sequenced was peripheral blood or thyroid tissue (not recorded which). J is TRBJ1-2 and V is TRBV27; D possibly corresponds to TRBD1 (6 bases). The clonotype comes from a woman in her late teens or twenties with Graves' hyperthyroidism. CDR3 bases: TGTGCCAGCAGTCTACGAGATGACCGGGACACCCACTATGGCTACACCTTC. It yields the protein CASSLRDDRDTHYGYTF.